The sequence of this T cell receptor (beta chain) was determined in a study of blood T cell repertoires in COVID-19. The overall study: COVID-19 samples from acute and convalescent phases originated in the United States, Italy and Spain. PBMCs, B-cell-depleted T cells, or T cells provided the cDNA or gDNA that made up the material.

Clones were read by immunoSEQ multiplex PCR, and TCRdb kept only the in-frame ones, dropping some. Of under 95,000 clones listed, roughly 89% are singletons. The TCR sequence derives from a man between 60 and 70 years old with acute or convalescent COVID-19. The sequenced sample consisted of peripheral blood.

For the CDR3, the DNA is TGTGCCAGCAGCTTTGGTGGGGGCCCCCTTGAGCAGTTCTTC. As protein: CASSFGGGPLEQFF. This sequence joins TRBV7-2 and TRBJ2-1; tentative D call: TRBD1 (6 bases). This CDR3 comprises 14 residues. V was shortened by 3 bases and J by 9 bases, with 15 bases between the two germline ends. Germline loops: CDR1 SGHTA, CDR2 FQGNSA.